A selection of T cell receptor beta chains follows, all from one sample in a study of T cell responses to AZD1222 COVID-19 vaccine. The data were produced by immunoSEQ multiplex PCR, yet TCRdb's version contains in-frame clones alone and is incomplete. The table includes more than 100,000 clones, 93% detected once. The source was peripheral blood, collected on day 0 of AZD1222 vaccination. These TCRs come from an adult in good health. Both conserved end residues are part of each CDR3. The order of the fields is D gene, V gene, clone size, J gene, CDR3 DNA, CDR3 protein. A D gene is named only where the DNA matches it firmly. Only part of the rows carry a size: once, few, many, or a class if the clone is expanded.

d_gene: TRBD1
v_gene: TRBV19
abundance: NA
j_gene: TRBJ2-5
CDR3nt: TGTGCCAGTAAGGGCCGGACAGGGGGCAGAGAGACCCAGTACTTC
CDR3aa: CASKGRTGGRETQYF

d_gene: NA
v_gene: TRBV18
abundance: NA
j_gene: TRBJ1-6
CDR3nt: TGTGCCAGCTCACCAGCGTTAGACCGGCGGTCACCCCTCCACTTT
CDR3aa: CASSPALDRRSPLHF

d_gene: NA
v_gene: TRBV6-5
abundance: NA
j_gene: TRBJ2-3
CDR3nt: TGTGCCAGCAGCCCCGAGCTCCACGGAGATACGCAGTATTTT
CDR3aa: CASSPELHGDTQYF

d_gene: NA
v_gene: TRBV6-5
abundance: NA
j_gene: TRBJ1-1
CDR3nt: TGTGCCAGCAACCGGGACCTATACTTGAACACTGAAGCTTTCTTT
CDR3aa: CASNRDLYLNTEAFF

d_gene: TRBD1
v_gene: TRBV5-1
abundance: NA
j_gene: TRBJ1-1
CDR3nt: TGCGCCAGCAGCTGGGGGACAGAATATGAAGCTTTCTTT
CDR3aa: CASSWGTEYEAFF

d_gene: NA
v_gene: TRBV9
abundance: once
j_gene: TRBJ1-3
CDR3nt: TGTGCCAGCAGCGAGACCATAGGGACTAAAAACACCATATATTTT
CDR3aa: CASSETIGTKNTIYF

d_gene: NA
v_gene: TRBV4-1
abundance: NA
j_gene: TRBJ1-2
CDR3nt: TGCGCCAGCAGCCAAGTCCCCAACTCAGGGGTCCGATATGGCTACACCTTC
CDR3aa: CASSQVPNSGVRYGYTF

d_gene: TRBD1
v_gene: TRBV30
abundance: NA
j_gene: TRBJ1-1
CDR3nt: TGTGCCTGGAGCCTTAGGACAGGGAACACTGAAGCTTTCTTT
CDR3aa: CAWSLRTGNTEAFF

d_gene: NA
v_gene: TRBV28
abundance: NA
j_gene: TRBJ2-3
CDR3nt: TGTGCCAGCAGTTTCTTCTTTACAGAAACTTCCACAGATACGCAGTATTTT
CDR3aa: CASSFFFTETSTDTQYF

d_gene: TRBD2
v_gene: TRBV6-8
abundance: NA
j_gene: TRBJ2-1
CDR3nt: TGTGCCAGCACCGAACCACTAGCGGGGGTCAATGAGCAGTTCTTC
CDR3aa: CASTEPLAGVNEQFF

d_gene: NA
v_gene: TRBV5-6
abundance: once
j_gene: TRBJ2-7
CDR3nt: TGTGCCAGCAGCCGTATAGTGGGTCCTAGGGAGCAGTACTTC
CDR3aa: CASSRIVGPREQYF

d_gene: NA
v_gene: TRBV5-6
abundance: NA
j_gene: TRBJ2-2
CDR3nt: TGTGCCAGCAGCTTCCCTAGCGCCGGGGAGCTGTTTTTT
CDR3aa: CASSFPSAGELFF

d_gene: TRBD1
v_gene: TRBV23-1
abundance: NA
j_gene: TRBJ1-1
CDR3nt: TGCGCCAGCACCGACAGGGGGCGGGACACTGAAGCTTTCTTT
CDR3aa: CASTDRGRDTEAFF

d_gene: NA
v_gene: TRBV28
abundance: NA
j_gene: TRBJ1-2
CDR3nt: TGTGCCAGCAGTTACGGTACTAACTATGGCTACACCTTC
CDR3aa: CASSYGTNYGYTF

d_gene: TRBD1
v_gene: TRBV19
abundance: NA
j_gene: TRBJ1-2
CDR3nt: TGTGCCAGTAGTATGACAGGGGTTAACTATGGCTACACCTTC
CDR3aa: CASSMTGVNYGYTF

d_gene: NA
v_gene: TRBV20-1
abundance: NA
j_gene: TRBJ1-1
CDR3nt: TGCAGTGCTAGAATAAACACTGAAGCTTTCTTT
CDR3aa: CSARINTEAFF

d_gene: NA
v_gene: TRBV9
abundance: once
j_gene: TRBJ1-1
CDR3nt: TGTGCCAGCAGCGTGTCGGGCGGGAGTGCCACTGAAGCTTTCTTT
CDR3aa: CASSVSGGSATEAFF

d_gene: TRBD2
v_gene: TRBV6-4
abundance: NA
j_gene: TRBJ2-2
CDR3nt: TGTGCCAGCAAGGGACTAGAAGAAACCGGGGAGCTGTTTTTT
CDR3aa: CASKGLEETGELFF

d_gene: NA
v_gene: TRBV4-2
abundance: NA
j_gene: TRBJ1-1
CDR3nt: TGTGCCAGCAGCCAAGCCGCGACAATAAATCCTGAAGCTTTCTTT
CDR3aa: CASSQAATINPEAFF

d_gene: NA
v_gene: TRBV9
abundance: NA
j_gene: TRBJ2-2
CDR3nt: TGTGCCAGCAGCCCCGGTATTACCGGGGAGCTGTTTTTT
CDR3aa: CASSPGITGELFF

d_gene: NA
v_gene: TRBV7-9
abundance: NA
j_gene: TRBJ1-1
CDR3nt: TGTGCCAGCAGCTTGTTGGGGGGCAACACTGAAGCTTTCTTT
CDR3aa: CASSLLGGNTEAFF

d_gene: NA
v_gene: TRBV7-6
abundance: NA
j_gene: TRBJ2-3
CDR3nt: TGTGCCAGCAGCTTAGACCCGACGGGCAGGGAGAGGACAGATACGCAGTATTTT
CDR3aa: CASSLDPTGRERTDTQYF

d_gene: NA
v_gene: TRBV5-4
abundance: NA
j_gene: TRBJ2-1
CDR3nt: TGTGCCAGCAGCTTGGGAGGGGCGGGGAATGAGCAGTTCTTC
CDR3aa: CASSLGGAGNEQFF

d_gene: NA
v_gene: TRBV18
abundance: NA
j_gene: TRBJ1-4
CDR3nt: TGTGCCAGCTCTCGCGGAGGAGGCGGTAATGAAAAACTGTTTTTT
CDR3aa: CASSRGGGGNEKLFF

d_gene: TRBD1
v_gene: TRBV18
abundance: NA
j_gene: TRBJ1-1
CDR3nt: TGTGCCAGCTCCCTGGACAGGGAAGCTTTCTTT
CDR3aa: CASSLDREAFF

d_gene: NA
v_gene: TRBV19
abundance: NA
j_gene: TRBJ2-5
CDR3nt: TGTGCCAGTAGTCTAGGTCTCAGAGTAAAACAAGAGACCCAGTACTTC
CDR3aa: CASSLGLRVKQETQYF

d_gene: NA
v_gene: TRBV3-1/TRBV3-2
abundance: NA
j_gene: TRBJ1-2
CDR3nt: TGTGCCAGCAGCCAAGATAGCGTAAACTATGGCTACACCTTC
CDR3aa: CASSQDSVNYGYTF

d_gene: NA
v_gene: TRBV10-3
abundance: once
j_gene: TRBJ1-2
CDR3nt: TGTGCCATCAGTGGAATGGGCAACTATGGCTACACCTTC
CDR3aa: CAISGMGNYGYTF

d_gene: TRBD2
v_gene: TRBV11-2
abundance: NA
j_gene: TRBJ2-1
CDR3nt: TGTGCCAGCAGCTTAAAACCTAGCGGGATGCATGAGCAGTTCTTC
CDR3aa: CASSLKPSGMHEQFF

d_gene: NA
v_gene: TRBV7-2
abundance: NA
j_gene: TRBJ1-6
CDR3nt: TGTGCCAGCAGCTTTACAGGTGGTCAAAATTCACCCCTCCACTTT
CDR3aa: CASSFTGGQNSPLHF

d_gene: NA
v_gene: TRBV28
abundance: NA
j_gene: TRBJ2-2
CDR3nt: TGTGCCAGCAGTTTTCGGTGGCAGCACACCGGGGAGCTGTTTTTT
CDR3aa: CASSFRWQHTGELFF

d_gene: TRBD2
v_gene: TRBV20-1
abundance: NA
j_gene: TRBJ2-1
CDR3nt: TGCAGTGCTAGTGGTCTAGCGGAGTACAATGAGCAGTTCTTC
CDR3aa: CSASGLAEYNEQFF

d_gene: NA
v_gene: TRBV30
abundance: NA
j_gene: TRBJ1-4
CDR3nt: TGTGCCTGGAGCCGCCTGTTCGGGGACATGCACGAAAAACTGTTTTTT
CDR3aa: CAWSRLFGDMHEKLFF

d_gene: NA
v_gene: TRBV3-1/TRBV3-2
abundance: NA
j_gene: TRBJ2-2
CDR3nt: TGTGCCAGCAGCCAAGAGGAGTCGGACTCCGGGTGGGGCGTCTCCGGGGAGCTGTTTTTT
CDR3aa: CASSQEESDSGWGVSGELFF

d_gene: NA
v_gene: TRBV27
abundance: NA
j_gene: TRBJ2-7
CDR3nt: TGTGCCAGCAGCCCACGATGGGGGTTTGGCTCCTACGAGCAGTACTTC
CDR3aa: CASSPRWGFGSYEQYF

d_gene: NA
v_gene: TRBV9
abundance: few
j_gene: TRBJ2-7
CDR3nt: TGTGCCAGCAGCTCGGGGGTCGAGCAGTACTTC
CDR3aa: CASSSGVEQYF

d_gene: NA
v_gene: TRBV18
abundance: NA
j_gene: TRBJ1-1
CDR3nt: TGTGCCACCACGGGGGGCGTTGGGCCGAGGAACACTGAAGCTTTCTTT
CDR3aa: CATTGGVGPRNTEAFF

d_gene: NA
v_gene: TRBV27
abundance: NA
j_gene: TRBJ1-2
CDR3nt: TGTGCCAGCAGTGACCGGACAGCCTATGGCTACACCTTC
CDR3aa: CASSDRTAYGYTF

d_gene: NA
v_gene: TRBV18
abundance: NA
j_gene: TRBJ1-5
CDR3nt: TGTGCCAGCTCAGCAGGGGCGAGTGGCAATCAGCCCCAGCATTTT
CDR3aa: CASSAGASGNQPQHF

d_gene: NA
v_gene: TRBV11-2
abundance: NA
j_gene: TRBJ1-2
CDR3nt: TGTGCCAGCAGCTTAGAGGTAGCTACCCCTGGCTATGGCTACACCTTC
CDR3aa: CASSLEVATPGYGYTF

d_gene: TRBD1
v_gene: TRBV5-1
abundance: NA
j_gene: TRBJ1-1
CDR3nt: TGCGCCAGCAGCTTGGGACAGGGGTACACTGAAGCTTTCTTT
CDR3aa: CASSLGQGYTEAFF

d_gene: TRBD2
v_gene: TRBV25-1
abundance: NA
j_gene: TRBJ2-1
CDR3nt: TGTGCCAGCACAGGGCTAGCGGGAGGCAACAATGAGCAGTTCTTC
CDR3aa: CASTGLAGGNNEQFF

d_gene: NA
v_gene: TRBV12-3/TRBV12-4
abundance: NA
j_gene: TRBJ1-2
CDR3nt: TGTGCCAGCAGTTTCAAGGGGGGCTACACCTTC
CDR3aa: CASSFKGGYTF

d_gene: NA
v_gene: TRBV4-1
abundance: NA
j_gene: TRBJ1-5
CDR3nt: TGCGCCAGCAGCCAAGGGGCTAAGATGGGACGGCTCAATCAGCCCCAGCATTTT
CDR3aa: CASSQGAKMGRLNQPQHF

d_gene: TRBD1
v_gene: TRBV5-6
abundance: NA
j_gene: TRBJ2-1
CDR3nt: TGTGCCAGCAGCTTGTGGGTTGGTGTTGACAGGGGACCCTACAATGAGCAGTTCTTC
CDR3aa: CASSLWVGVDRGPYNEQFF

d_gene: NA
v_gene: TRBV7-2
abundance: NA
j_gene: TRBJ1-6
CDR3nt: TGTGCCAGCAGCCTAGCAACCTCGGTAACTTCACCCCTCCACTTT
CDR3aa: CASSLATSVTSPLHF

d_gene: TRBD2
v_gene: TRBV28
abundance: NA
j_gene: TRBJ2-2
CDR3nt: TGTGCCAGCAGTTTGGGGGTAATGGGGGGGCGGACTAGCGGGACGAACACCGGGGAGCTGTTTTTT
CDR3aa: CASSLGVMGGRTSGTNTGELFF

d_gene: NA
v_gene: TRBV30
abundance: NA
j_gene: TRBJ1-3
CDR3nt: TGTGCCCGTCAATCCGGGAACACCATATATTTT
CDR3aa: CARQSGNTIYF

d_gene: TRBD1
v_gene: TRBV5-5
abundance: NA
j_gene: TRBJ1-5
CDR3nt: TGTGCCAGCAGCCCGGGCCGGGACAGGGCCCAGCATTTT
CDR3aa: CASSPGRDRAQHF

d_gene: TRBD1
v_gene: TRBV9
abundance: NA
j_gene: TRBJ2-3
CDR3nt: TGTGCCAGCAGCGCCCGGGACAGGGGCGCAGATACGCAGTATTTT
CDR3aa: CASSARDRGADTQYF

d_gene: TRBD2
v_gene: TRBV13
abundance: NA
j_gene: TRBJ2-3
CDR3nt: TGTGCCAGCAGCCTTAGCGGGACGGGGGCAGATACGCAGTATTTT
CDR3aa: CASSLSGTGADTQYF

d_gene: NA
v_gene: TRBV7-9
abundance: NA
j_gene: TRBJ2-3
CDR3nt: TGTGCCAGCAGCCATGACACAGATACGCAGTATTTT
CDR3aa: CASSHDTDTQYF

d_gene: TRBD1
v_gene: TRBV14
abundance: once
j_gene: TRBJ1-2
CDR3nt: TGTGCCAGCAGCCGGGGGGGACAGGGATGTTATGGCTACACCTTC
CDR3aa: CASSRGGQGCYGYTF

d_gene: NA
v_gene: TRBV29-1
abundance: few
j_gene: TRBJ1-1
CDR3nt: TGCAGCGCCAGGCGCCAGGGGAACACTGAAGCTTTCTTT
CDR3aa: CSARRQGNTEAFF

d_gene: TRBD1
v_gene: TRBV5-1
abundance: NA
j_gene: TRBJ1-2
CDR3nt: TGCGCCAGCAGCCCGAGTTCAGGGGGCCACTATGGCTACACCTTC
CDR3aa: CASSPSSGGHYGYTF

d_gene: NA
v_gene: TRBV27
abundance: NA
j_gene: TRBJ2-1
CDR3nt: TGTGCCAGCAGTCGACCAACAACACTCTACAATGAGCAGTTCTTC
CDR3aa: CASSRPTTLYNEQFF